This entry describes one T cell receptor beta chain. The source of the sample is a study of blood T cell repertoires in COVID-19. Authors' data handling: Reference gene primer amplification gave estimated nucleated cell counts. Clones were sequenced by immunoSEQ multiplex PCR, and TCRdb holds only the in-frame ones, with some missing. V, J and clone size are taken as reported in that table, and D and trimming were inferred from the DNA itself. The sample includes 180,000 or so clones, 70% to 90% seen only once; the top ten take around 5.2%. The CDR3 has 15 amino acids. Germline assignment: CDR1 SGDLS and CDR2 YYNGEE. The ends lost 4 bases at V and 6 bases at J; junction bases unmatched: 8.

The chain is built from TRBV9 and TRBJ2-5; TRBD2 matches at 11 bases. The sequence derives from a woman older than 75 with acute or convalescent COVID-19. The sequencing input was peripheral blood. The CDR3: CASSSLAGGAKTQYF. The CDR3, as DNA: TGTGCCAGCAGCAGTTTAGCGGGAGGGGCGAAGACCCAGTACTTC.